This passage covers 6 T cell receptor beta chains from one sample sequenced in a study of T cell changes during pregnancy in multiple sclerosis. Some clones are missing from TCRdb's copy, which holds only in-frame ones; the method was immunoSEQ multiplex PCR. The table includes about 42,000 clones, 80% to 85% detected once. The sample was CD4+ T cells from peripheral blood mononuclear cells, taken before pregnancy. The receptors were sampled from a female donor with multiple sclerosis, enrolled in a pregnancy study.

The chain has TRBV2 and TRBJ1-5; D perhaps matches TRBD1 (5 bases). CDR1 SNHLY and CDR2 FYNNEI come from the germline V gene. This CDR3 contains 17 residues. V lost 6 bases and J lost 5, with 23 bases in between. This chain's CDR3 is CASSRIGGILLDQPQHF. As DNA, the CDR3 is TGTGCCAGCAGCCGGATTGGGGGGATCTTGTTGGATCAGCCCCAGCATTTT.

DNA of the CDR3: TGTGCCAGCAGTTACTCCGCCCAGAACAATGAGCAGTTCTTC. This codes for CASSYSAQNNEQFF. The V and J genes are TRBV6-5 and TRBJ2-1; D unclear. V dropped 0 bases and J dropped 5 bases, with 8 bases sitting between them. Germline CDR1 reads MNHEY; CDR2 reads SVGAGI. CDR3 length: 14 amino acids.

The genes are TRBV5-5 and TRBJ2-3; no firm D call. V dropped 1 base and J dropped 2 bases, with 14 bases sitting between them. From germline, CDR1 is SGHKS and CDR2 YYEKEE (reference sequence). The CDR3 runs 16 residues. DNA of the CDR3: TGTGCCAGCAGCTTGTACGGAGCTGAAACCACAGATACGCAGTATTTT. Translated: CASSLYGAETTDTQYF.

The chain links TRBV18 to TRBJ1-1; tentatively, D is TRBD1 (5 bases). The CDR3 consists of 12 residues. Looked up from germline, CDR1 is KGHSH and CDR2 is LQKENI. V dropped 0 bases and J dropped 11 bases, with 10 bases sitting between them. The CDR3 region has the DNA TGTGCCAGCTCACCACCTCAGGGTCGCGCTTTCTTT. Translated, it gives CASSPPQGRAFF.

This chain uses TRBV30 with TRBJ2-7, with a tentative D call TRBD2 (6 bases). From germline, CDR1 is GTSNPN and CDR2 SVGIG (reference sequence). The CDR3 runs to 14 residues. With 2 bases removed from V and 3 bases from J, the gap between germline ends came to 14 bases. This CDR3 reads CAWSLSGLHYEQYF. CDR3 DNA sequence: TGTGCCTGGAGTCTAAGCGGGCTGCACTACGAGCAGTACTTC.

The rearrangement uses TRBV7-2 and TRBJ1-2, with D possibly TRBD1 on 5 matching bases. V shed 4 bases and J shed 4 bases, with 7 bases lying between them. From germline, CDR1 is SGHTA and CDR2 FQGNSA. The CDR3 totals 12 residues. The CDR3 is CASSSDIYGYTF. CDR3 DNA sequence: TGTGCCAGCAGCTCGGACATCTATGGCTACACCTTC.